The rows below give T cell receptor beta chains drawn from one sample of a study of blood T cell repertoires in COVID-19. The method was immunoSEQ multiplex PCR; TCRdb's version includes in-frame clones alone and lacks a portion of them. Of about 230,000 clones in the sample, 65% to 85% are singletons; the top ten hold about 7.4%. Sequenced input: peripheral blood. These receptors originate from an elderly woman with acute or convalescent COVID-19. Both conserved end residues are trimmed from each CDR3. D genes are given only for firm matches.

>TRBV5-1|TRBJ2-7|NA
ASSSAGAGSYEQY
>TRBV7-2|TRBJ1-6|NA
ASSLEDPGPYNSPLH
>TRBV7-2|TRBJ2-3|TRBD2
ASSPLAGPDTQY
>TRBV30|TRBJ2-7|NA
AWSMGGEQY
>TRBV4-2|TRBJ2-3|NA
ASSQDRVDTQY
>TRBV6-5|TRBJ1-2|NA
ASSDRNYGYT
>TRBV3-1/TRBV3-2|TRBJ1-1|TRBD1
ASSQRGTGINTEAF
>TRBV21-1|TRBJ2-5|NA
ASRPEGGGEETQY
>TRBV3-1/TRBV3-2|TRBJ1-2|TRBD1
ASSPRTGTTLPEYGYT
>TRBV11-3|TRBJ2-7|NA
ASSLLPGDYEQY
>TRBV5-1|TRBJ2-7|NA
ASSLAPGGGYEQY
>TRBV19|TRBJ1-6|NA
ASSSTLGNSPLH
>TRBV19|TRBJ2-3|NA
ASSIGGNPDTDTQY